Below, one TCR beta chain is given with its context. The table came from immunoSEQ multiplex PCR; TCRdb's copy has only in-frame clones and leaves some out. This table holds a few hundred thousand clones, around 90% found once. This record belongs to a study of blood T cell repertoires in COVID-19. Across the study: Both acute and convalescent COVID-19 samples were obtained from the United States, Italy and Spain.

The V gene lost 7 bases and the J gene lost 4 bases, with 14 bases spanning the gap. Germline CDR1 reads MNHEY; CDR2 reads SMNVEV (reference sequence). The CDR3 is 14 residues long. The clonotype originates from a man aged 60-69 years who had recovered from COVID-19. The material sequenced was peripheral blood. The chain recombines TRBV27 with TRBJ1-3, with D perhaps TRBD1 (6 bases). This chain's CDR3 is CASKTDRLGNTIYF. CDR3 DNA: TGTGCCAGCAAAACGGACAGACTAGGAAACACCATATATTTT.